A selection of T cell receptor beta chains follows, all from one sample in a study of blood T cell repertoires in COVID-19. Only in-frame clones appear in the TCRdb table, and some are missing; sequencing was by immunoSEQ multiplex PCR. The sample has 55,000 to 65,000 clones, over 80% seen once. The sample was peripheral blood. Every receptor here comes from a man aged 25 to 40 with COVID-19, enrolled during active disease. The CDR3 runs from the conserved cysteine through the conserved F or W. A D gene is named only where the DNA matches it firmly. Clone sizes are given selectively: once, few, many, or a class where the clone is expanded.

once | TRBD1 | TRBJ1-2 | TRBV10-3 | CAISQTGQGANYGYTF | TGTGCCATCAGCCAGACGGGGCAGGGGGCTAACTATGGCTACACCTTC
NA | NA | TRBJ2-2 | TRBV18 | CASSPPVIGELFF | TGTGCCAGCTCACCACCCGTTATCGGGGAGCTGTTTTTT
NA | TRBD1 | TRBJ2-7 | TRBV9 | CASSPSDRAYEQYF | TGTGCCAGCAGCCCCTCGGACAGGGCCTACGAGCAGTACTTC
NA | TRBD2 | TRBJ2-1 | TRBV19 | CASSGTSGLPYNEQFF | TGTGCCAGTAGCGGCACTAGCGGGCTCCCCTACAATGAGCAGTTCTTC
NA | TRBD1 | TRBJ2-3 | TRBV7-6 | CASSLADRPITDTQYF | TGTGCCAGCAGCTTAGCGGACAGGCCTATCACAGATACGCAGTATTTT
NA | NA | TRBJ2-3 | TRBV7-2 | CASSRNGQRIDTQYF | TGTGCCAGCAGTCGAAACGGACAGAGAATAGATACGCAGTATTTT
few | NA | TRBJ2-7 | TRBV5-4 | CASSFGQGGNYEQYF | TGTGCCAGCAGCTTCGGGCAGGGGGGAAACTACGAGCAGTACTTC
NA | TRBD2 | TRBJ2-7 | TRBV5-1 | CASSLGPSGEPSYEQYF | TGCGCCAGCAGCTTGGGGCCAAGCGGGGAGCCATCCTACGAGCAGTACTTC
NA | NA | TRBJ2-7 | TRBV11-2 | CASSLGGTLGYEQYF | TGTGCCAGCAGCTTGGGGGGGACATTGGGTTACGAGCAGTACTTC
NA | TRBD2 | TRBJ2-2 | TRBV25-1 | CASSAPSGDNTGELFF | TGTGCCAGCAGTGCCCCCAGCGGGGACAACACCGGGGAGCTGTTTTTT
NA | NA | TRBJ1-1 | TRBV2 | CASSEEGWGTEAFF | TGTGCCAGCAGTGAAGAGGGGTGGGGCACTGAAGCTTTCTTT
NA | NA | TRBJ2-1 | TRBV7-3 | CASSPSGIGNEQFF | TGTGCCAGCAGCCCGTCGGGGATAGGGAATGAGCAGTTCTTC
NA | NA | TRBJ1-5 | TRBV28 | CASRPTDYSNQPQHF | TGTGCCAGCAGACCGACGGACTATAGCAATCAGCCCCAGCATTTT
NA | NA | TRBJ1-2 | TRBV2 | CASNHNNRAGYTF | TGTGCCAGCAACCATAACAACAGGGCTGGCTACACCTTC
NA | TRBD1 | TRBJ1-5 | TRBV2 | CASSGGQGNQPQHF | TGTGCCAGCAGTGGGGGACAGGGTAATCAGCCCCAGCATTTT
NA | NA | TRBJ2-6 | TRBV28 | CASSPGQSSGANVLTF | TGTGCCAGCAGTCCCGGACAGAGCTCTGGGGCCAACGTCCTGACTTTC
NA | NA | TRBJ2-3 | TRBV30 | CAWASRANTRTDTQYF | TGTGCCTGGGCCTCCAGAGCGAACACCCGCACAGATACGCAGTATTTT
once | TRBD2 | TRBJ2-1 | TRBV3-1/TRBV3-2 | CASSQNLAGVGEQFF | TGTGCCAGCAGCCAAAACCTAGCGGGAGTCGGCGAGCAGTTCTTC
NA | TRBD2 | TRBJ2-7 | TRBV11-2 | CASSLLAGRQYEQYF | TGTGCCAGCAGCCTCCTAGCGGGGAGGCAGTACGAGCAGTACTTC
NA | NA | TRBJ1-2 | TRBV5-4 | CASSDLQGLYYGYTF | TGTGCCAGCTCTGACCTCCAGGGGCTTTACTATGGCTACACCTTC
NA | TRBD2 | TRBJ2-3 | TRBV10-1 | CASSAPGGGTDTQYF | TGCGCCAGCAGTGCCCCCGGCGGGGGGACAGATACGCAGTATTTT
NA | NA | TRBJ2-1 | TRBV2 | CASSERQSSYNEQFF | TGTGCCAGCAGTGAGAGGCAAAGCTCCTACAATGAGCAGTTCTTC
NA | NA | TRBJ2-2 | TRBV25-1 | CASSPGGGATGELFF | TGTGCCAGCAGTCCGGGCGGAGGGGCCACCGGGGAGCTGTTTTTT
few | TRBD1 | TRBJ1-3 | TRBV7-9 | CASSWDRPGVGNTIYF | TGTGCCAGCAGCTGGGACAGGCCCGGGGTTGGAAACACCATATATTTT
NA | NA | TRBJ1-2 | TRBV7-9 | CASSQKGGQGNGYTF | TGTGCCAGCAGTCAAAAGGGAGGGCAGGGAAACGGCTACACCTTC
NA | NA | TRBJ2-4 | TRBV11-2 | CASSSGTYKNIQYF | TGTGCCAGCAGCTCCGGGACATACAAAAACATTCAGTACTTC
NA | TRBD2 | TRBJ2-7 | TRBV20-1 | CSASASTSGRSDEQYF | TGCAGTGCCAGTGCCTCAACTAGCGGGAGGTCCGACGAGCAGTACTTC
NA | NA | TRBJ1-2 | TRBV23-1 | CASSQSGGFSNYGYTF | TGCGCCAGCAGTCAATCCGGCGGGTTTTCTAACTATGGCTACACCTTC
NA | NA | TRBJ1-2 | TRBV7-9 | CASSSYRSPTGYTF | TGTGCCAGCAGCTCGTACAGGAGTCCGACGGGCTACACCTTC
NA | NA | TRBJ2-1 | TRBV5-6 | CASSFGGGRVIDQGFF | TGTGCCAGCAGCTTTGGCGGCGGTCGTGTGATTGACCAGGGGTTCTTC
NA | NA | TRBJ2-3 | TRBV19 | CASSIAGRGADTQYF | TGTGCCAGTAGTATAGCAGGGAGGGGGGCCGATACGCAGTATTTT
NA | NA | TRBJ2-7 | TRBV11-1 | CASSRYTSTAYEQYF | TGTGCCAGCAGCCGATATACAAGTACAGCCTACGAGCAGTACTTC
NA | NA | TRBJ1-1 | TRBV28 | CASSFRRQNTEAFF | TGTGCCAGCAGTTTTCGCAGACAGAACACTGAAGCTTTCTTT
NA | TRBD1 | TRBJ1-2 | TRBV28 | CASSLLKGQGYGYTF | TGTGCCAGCAGTCTTCTAAAGGGACAGGGGTATGGCTACACCTTC
few | NA | TRBJ2-1 | TRBV27 | CASSSSGGSSYNEQFF | TGTGCCAGCAGTTCATCCGGGGGAAGCTCCTACAATGAGCAGTTCTTC
NA | NA | TRBJ2-3 | TRBV30 | CARRDFPKGPDTQYF | TGTGCCCGTCGGGACTTCCCCAAAGGTCCAGATACGCAGTATTTT
NA | NA | TRBJ1-6 | TRBV28 | CASSLLGQTKAPLHF | TGTGCCAGCAGTTTACTGGGGCAGACGAAGGCACCCCTCCACTTT
NA | TRBD2 | TRBJ2-1 | TRBV5-1 | CASSLNLVGLAGYNEQFF | TGCGCCAGCAGCTTAAACCTCGTGGGACTAGCGGGGTACAATGAGCAGTTCTTC
NA | NA | TRBJ1-1 | TRBV19 | CASSYGGKTEAFF | TGTGCCAGTAGTTACGGGGGGAAGACTGAAGCTTTCTTT
NA | TRBD1 | TRBJ2-5 | TRBV5-5 | CASSRGTGGGETQYF | TGTGCCAGCAGCCGAGGGACAGGGGGTGGAGAGACCCAGTACTTC
NA | NA | TRBJ2-3 | TRBV6-6 | CASSQGSFTDTQYF | TGTGCCAGCAGCCAGGGGTCTTTCACAGATACGCAGTATTTT
NA | NA | TRBJ2-5 | TRBV4-2 | CASSQGIGEAETQYF | TGTGCCAGCAGCCAAGGAATTGGGGAGGCGGAGACCCAGTACTTC
once | NA | TRBJ1-2 | TRBV14 | CASSQGSGTKTYGYTF | TGTGCCAGCAGCCAAGGCTCCGGGACAAAAACCTATGGCTACACCTTC
NA | NA | TRBJ1-2 | TRBV28 | CASSPGGKSRYGYTF | TGTGCCAGCAGTCCTGGGGGGAAGAGTCGCTATGGCTACACCTTC
few | TRBD1 | TRBJ2-5 | TRBV28 | CASSQPPSGTGAGQTQYF | TGTGCCAGCAGTCAACCCCCATCTGGGACAGGGGCAGGGCAGACCCAGTACTTC
once | NA | TRBJ2-1 | TRBV9 | CASSSVGAGYNEQFF | TGTGCCAGCAGCTCGGTGGGAGCAGGTTACAATGAGCAGTTCTTC
once | NA | TRBJ1-1 | TRBV5-3 | CARSFSGGLTNREAFF | TGTGCCAGAAGCTTCTCGGGGGGCCTCACAAATCGAGAAGCTTTCTTT
NA | NA | TRBJ2-6 | TRBV3-1/TRBV3-2 | CASSRSLSSGANVLTF | TGTGCCAGCAGCCGGTCACTGTCCTCTGGGGCCAACGTCCTGACTTTC
NA | NA | TRBJ2-5 | TRBV12-3/TRBV12-4 | CASKLSEARTQYF | TGTGCCAGCAAACTCAGCGAGGCGCGGACCCAGTACTTC
NA | NA | TRBJ2-7 | TRBV9 | CASSSRHSYEQYF | TGTGCCAGCAGCTCCCGACACTCCTACGAGCAGTACTTC
few | NA | TRBJ1-3 | TRBV6-5 | CATHSGNTIYF | TGTGCCACCCACTCTGGAAACACCATATATTTT
few | TRBD2 | TRBJ2-1 | TRBV15 | CATSRGLAVNEQFF | TGTGCCACCAGCAGAGGGCTAGCGGTAAATGAGCAGTTCTTC
NA | TRBD2 | TRBJ2-7 | TRBV28 | CASSTWVQATGTSGVDWKREQYF | TGTGCCAGCAGTACATGGGTCCAGGCCACCGGGACTAGCGGGGTAGATTGGAAGCGCGAGCAGTACTTC
NA | TRBD1 | TRBJ1-4 | TRBV15 | CATSRTGLATNEKLFF | TGTGCCACCAGCAGGACAGGGCTTGCAACTAATGAAAAACTGTTTTTT
NA | NA | TRBJ1-1 | TRBV4-1 | CASSPDMSEAFF | TGCGCCAGCAGCCCGGACATGTCTGAAGCTTTCTTT
NA | TRBD1 | TRBJ2-7 | TRBV27 | CASSPGQGGEQYF | TGTGCCAGCAGTCCTGGACAGGGCGGAGAGCAGTACTTC
NA | NA | TRBJ1-5 | TRBV2 | CASSRDSNQPQHF | TGTGCCAGCAGCCGGGACTCCAATCAGCCCCAGCATTTT
NA | NA | TRBJ1-2 | TRBV7-8 | CASIPLGGIEGYTF | TGTGCCAGCATTCCCCTGGGCGGGATCGAAGGCTACACCTTC
NA | TRBD1 | TRBJ1-1 | TRBV5-1 | CASSLLPGQLNTEAFF | TGCGCCAGCAGCTTATTACCGGGACAGCTAAACACTGAAGCTTTCTTT
NA | NA | TRBJ2-3 | TRBV21-1 | CASSKFEERSTDTQYF | TGTGCCAGCAGCAAATTTGAGGAGCGAAGCACAGATACGCAGTATTTT